The next 20 T cell receptor beta chains were all read from a single sample in a study of blood T cells in healthy people across ages. Sample-barcoded 5' priming and a J-beta primer mix drove a second PCR of about 6 to 12 cycles. TCRdb re-called the 5' RACE reads through MiXCR, storing one row per CDR3 protein. This table has about 1,500,000 distinct CDR3 sequences, around 42% appearing once. The sample was blood. Receptor source: a woman younger than 30 in good health.

In regard to this clonotype: At one end the junction does not follow the germline gene, possibly because of a read error. The chain links TRBV29-1 to TRBJ2-7, with 7 nucleotides matching TRBD1. The CDR3 extends over 12 amino acids. Germline assignment: CDR1 SQVTM and CDR2 ANQGSEA. This CDR3 reads CSVSGQSYERYF. CDR3 in DNA: TGCAGCGTTTCGGGACAGTCCTACGAGCGGTACTTC.

The chain couples TRBV20-1 to TRBJ2-7; D is possibly TRBD1 (6 bases). V was clipped by 6 bases and J by 4 bases, with 34 bases between them. The V gene's germline CDR1 is DFQATT and CDR2 SNEGSKA (reference sequence). The CDR3 runs to 19 residues. The CDR3 nucleotides read TGCAGTGCCAAGAACTTCCAGGGGCTCGGGTTTATCGCCGATTACGAGCAGTACTTC. It translates to CSAKNFQGLGFIADYEQYF.

The genes are TRBV10-1 and TRBJ2-4; D perhaps matches TRBD1 (6 bases). Germline-derived CDR1 and CDR2 are WNHNN and SYGVQD (reference sequence). CDR3 length: 15 amino acids. V was cut by 0 bases and J by 6 bases, with 12 bases left in between. Here the CDR3 DNA reads TGCGCCAGCAGTGAGTCTCTGGGGGCTGGAAACATTCAGTACTTC. It codes for CASSESLGAGNIQYF.

This clonotype was observed a few times. V gene TRBV21-1 combines with J gene TRBJ1-2. TRBV21-1 is classified as a pseudogene. The CDR3 is 15 residues long. The CDR3 protein is CASSKETALGSGYTF. The CDR3 DNA sequence: TGTGCCAGCAGCAAAGAGACAGCCCTCGGTAGTGGCTACACCTTC.

The rearrangement links TRBV20-1 to TRBJ1-1; 9 bases agree with TRBD1. This CDR3 comprises 11 residues. Per the germline V gene, CDR1 is DFQATT and CDR2 is SNEGSKA (reference sequence). The J segment lost 10 bases and the V segment lost 3 bases, leaving 3 bases of the junction unmatched. The CDR3, as DNA: TGCAGTGCTAGGGACAGGGGTCCAGCTTTCTTT. Amino acid sequence: CSARDRGPAFF.

The table lists this clonotype with a count of one. The chain joins TRBV12-3 or TRBV12-4 to TRBJ2-2; D is uncertain. V dropped 4 bases and J dropped 1 base, with 10 bases sitting between them. CDR3 size: 15 residues. The CDR3 region has the DNA TGTGCCAGCAGTTCGAACTCTCAGAACACCGGGGAGCTGTTTTTT. Amino acids: CASSSNSQNTGELFF.

The J gene is TRBJ2-1, the V gene TRBV4-1, with 9 nucleotides matching TRBD2. This CDR3 is built from 13 residues. The germline V gene has CDR1 MGHRA and CDR2 YSYEKL. The V and J ends lost 2 bases and 14 bases, in that order; junction bases with no gene match: 7. This chain's CDR3 is CASSQTRLAVEFF. The DNA for the CDR3 is TGCGCCAGCAGCCAAACCCGACTAGCGGTTGAGTTCTTC.

The CDR3 coding sequence is TGCAGTGCTAGCCAGATCGGAGGGCAAGCTTTCTTT. Its protein is CSASQIGGQAFF. V is TRBV20-1 and J is TRBJ1-1, with no clear D. The CDR3 runs to 12 residues. Looked up from germline, CDR1 is DFQATT and CDR2 is SNEGSKA (reference sequence). V lost 3 bases and J 9 bases, leaving 14 bases between the germline ends.

The rearrangement links TRBV18 to TRBJ2-7, with 11 bases lining up with TRBD2. The CDR3 spans 15 residues. The V gene end was trimmed by 8 bases and the J gene end by 1 base; junction bases not matched to a gene: 7. CDR1 is KGHSH, CDR2 LQKENI, per germline. CDR3 nucleotides: TGTGCCAGCAGTCCGACTAGCGGGACTTCCTACGAGCAGTACTTC. This codes for CASSPTSGTSYEQYF.

V usage is TRBV12-3 or TRBV12-4 and J usage is TRBJ2-7; possible D gene TRBD2, 6 bases. This CDR3 comprises 15 residues. V was clipped by 6 bases and J by 1 base, with 16 bases between them. The CDR3 DNA sequence: TGTGCCAGCAGCGAGACCGGGACTGTTTCCTACGAGCAGTACTTC. It codes for CASSETGTVSYEQYF.

This chain connects TRBV4-1 to TRBJ2-5; 8 nucleotides agree with TRBD1. Germline V gives CDR1 MGHRA, CDR2 YSYEKL. The CDR3 totals 15 residues. V lost 5 bases, J lost 5 bases, and 10 bases stayed unmatched. CDR3 protein: CASSSMTGVGETQYF. In DNA form, the CDR3 reads TGCGCCAGCAGCTCCATGACAGGGGTCGGGGAGACCCAGTACTTC.

This clonotype was found a few times. The chain combines TRBV7-8 with TRBJ1-4; tentatively, D is TRBD1 (5 bases). Germline V gene sequence: CDR1 SGHVS, CDR2 FQNEAQ. This CDR3 is 16 amino acids long. V lost 6 bases, J lost 4 bases, and 18 bases lay in between. The CDR3 region has the DNA TGTGCCAGCAGTCGAGACGAGGGGACCAGTAATGAAAAACTGTTTTTT. Translating it yields CASSRDEGTSNEKLFF.

The rearrangement links TRBV7-9 to TRBJ2-2; perhaps TRBD2 as D (5 bases). CDR3 size: 14 residues. V was trimmed by 8 bases and J by 0 bases, leaving 10 bases between them. Looked up from germline, CDR1 is SEHNR and CDR2 is FQNEAQ (reference sequence). CDR3 sequence reads: CASAGMANTGELFF. In DNA form, the CDR3 reads TGTGCCAGCGCCGGGATGGCGAACACCGGGGAGCTGTTTTTT. The variable domain in full, with the rest retrieved from reference TRBV7-9 and TRBJ2-2, is DTGVSQNPRHKITKRGQNVTFRCDPISEHNRLYWYRQTLGQGPEFLTYFQNEAQLEKSRLLSDRFSAERPKGSFSTLEIQRTEQGDSAMYLCASAGMANTGELFFGEGSRLTVL.

The chain combines TRBV7-9 with TRBJ2-5; D unresolved. The V gene lost 4 bases and the J gene lost 0 bases, with 18 bases spanning the gap. The V gene's germline CDR1 is SEHNR and CDR2 FQNEAQ (reference sequence). The CDR3 length is 17 residues. The CDR3 protein is CASSSKDEDPYQETQYF. In nucleotides, the CDR3 is TGTGCCAGCAGCTCGAAAGATGAGGACCCCTACCAAGAGACCCAGTACTTC.

This clonotype was found once. The rearrangement joins TRBV6-5 to TRBJ1-2; a possible D gene is TRBD1 (6 bases). V dropped 7 bases and J dropped 6 bases, with 21 bases sitting between them. Germline lookup yields CDR1 MNHEY and CDR2 SVGAGI. This CDR3 is 15 amino acids long. CDR3 in amino acids: CASTPLGAASNGYTF. DNA of the CDR3: TGTGCCAGCACCCCCTTGGGGGCCGCTAGCAATGGCTACACCTTC.

V usage is TRBV20-1 and J usage is TRBJ2-7, with 9 bases that match TRBD2. The V gene end was trimmed by 4 bases and the J gene end by 5 bases; junction bases not matched to a gene: 9. CDR3 length: 14 amino acids. Germline V gives CDR1 DFQATT, CDR2 SNEGSKA (reference sequence). CDR3 in amino acids: CSAKRLAATHEQYF. The CDR3 DNA reads TGCAGTGCTAAACGACTAGCGGCGACCCACGAGCAGTACTTC.

This chain joins TRBV6-1 and TRBJ2-7; 7 positions match TRBD2. Looked up from germline, CDR1 is MNHNS and CDR2 is SASEGT. The V gene end was trimmed by 1 base and the J gene end by 2 bases; junction bases not matched to a gene: 11. The CDR3 spans 17 residues. The CDR3 DNA is TGTGCCAGCAGTGAAGTCCCCGTCGGGGGGAGCACCTACGAGCAGTACTTC. Its protein product is CASSEVPVGGSTYEQYF.

The gene calls are TRBV25-1 and TRBJ2-7, with D unresolved. The CDR3 is 14 residues long. V lost 1 base, J lost 0 bases, and 7 bases lay in between. The germline CDR1 and CDR2 sequences are MGHDK and SYGVNS. The CDR3 nucleotides read TGTGCCAGCAGTGAATCTCACAACTCCTACGAGCAGTACTTC. Translation: CASSESHNSYEQYF.

Here the CDR3 reads CASSGVSRGPSNQPQHF. DNA for the CDR3: TGTGCCAGCAGTGGAGTCTCCCGGGGCCCGTCCAATCAGCCCCAGCATTTT. J is TRBJ1-5 and V is TRBV2; weak D call: TRBD1 (5 bases). Germline CDR1 SNHLY, CDR2 FYNNEI. The length of the CDR3 is 17 residues. Trimming pared 4 bases from V and 3 bases from J, leaving 19 bases between.

V is TRBV30 and J is TRBJ1-6, with no clear D. V shed 1 base and J shed 6 bases, with 7 bases lying between them. CDR3 length equals 13 residues. Germline CDR1 is GTSNPN and CDR2 is SVGIG (reference sequence). The CDR3 is CAWSGRSNSPLHF. As DNA, the CDR3 is TGTGCCTGGAGTGGACGGAGTAATTCACCCCTCCACTTT.